Listed below are T cell receptor beta chains from one sample, sequenced in a study of circulating and synovial CD4+ cells in juvenile arthritis. Clones were sequenced by immunoSEQ multiplex PCR, and TCRdb holds only the in-frame ones, with some missing. The table records tens of thousands of clones, roughly 96% of them present only once. The source material was CD4+ T cells from blood. Receptor source: a human donor with juvenile idiopathic arthritis. The CDR3 runs from the conserved cysteine through the conserved F or W. The order of the fields is clone size, D gene, V gene, J gene, CDR3 DNA, CDR3 protein. D genes are given only for firm matches. The size of a clone is reported for some rows only, either as once, few or many, or as a class for expanded clones.

size: .
D: TRBD1
V: TRBV19
J: TRBJ1-5
DNA: TGTGCCAGTAACTTCAGGCCAGGGGGCGATTGGAATCAGCCCCAGCATTTT
CDR3: CASNFRPGGDWNQPQHF

size: .
D: .
V: TRBV18
J: TRBJ2-3
DNA: TGTGCCAGCTCACCAGGTTACCAGGGGCGCACAGATACGCAGTATTTT
CDR3: CASSPGYQGRTDTQYF

size: .
D: .
V: TRBV4-1
J: TRBJ1-3
DNA: TGCGCCAGCAGCCAAGATATAGTGGGGGCCCGGACTGGAAACACCATATATTTT
CDR3: CASSQDIVGARTGNTIYF

size: .
D: .
V: TRBV21-1
J: TRBJ2-7
DNA: TGTGCCAGACAAGAAAAGGGGACAGGGACCTCCTACGAGCAGTACTTC
CDR3: CARQEKGTGTSYEQYF

size: .
D: .
V: TRBV10-1
J: TRBJ1-2
DNA: TGCGCCAGCAGTGCCGGCAGGGACTATGGCTACACCTTC
CDR3: CASSAGRDYGYTF

size: .
D: .
V: TRBV23-1
J: TRBJ2-4
DNA: TGCGCCAGCAGTCAATCATTGGGGGGGCGCAGCTACATTCAGTACTTC
CDR3: CASSQSLGGRSYIQYF

size: .
D: TRBD1
V: TRBV7-8
J: TRBJ2-4
DNA: TGTGCCAGCAGCCTAACACTTCCGACAGGGCAAAACATTCAGTACTTC
CDR3: CASSLTLPTGQNIQYF

size: .
D: TRBD2
V: TRBV15
J: TRBJ2-5
DNA: TGTGCCACCAGCAGAGATACAAGCGGGGGGTGGGAGACCCAGTACTTC
CDR3: CATSRDTSGGWETQYF

size: .
D: TRBD2
V: TRBV28
J: TRBJ2-7
DNA: TGTGCCAGCACAAGCGGGAGGGGCTACGAGCAGTACTTC
CDR3: CASTSGRGYEQYF

size: .
D: .
V: TRBV9
J: TRBJ2-1
DNA: TGTGCCAGCAGCGTGGCGGCGGGAAGGAATGAGCAGTTCTTC
CDR3: CASSVAAGRNEQFF

size: once
D: TRBD1
V: TRBV4-3
J: TRBJ1-6
DNA: TGCGCCAGCAGCCAAGATGACAGGGAGCATAATTCACCCCTCCACTTT
CDR3: CASSQDDREHNSPLHF

size: .
D: TRBD1
V: TRBV5-5
J: TRBJ2-2
DNA: TGTGCCAGCAGCTTGCCAGGGGGCACCAAGGCCGGGGAGCTGTTTTTT
CDR3: CASSLPGGTKAGELFF

size: .
D: .
V: TRBV19
J: TRBJ2-5
DNA: TGTGCCAGTAGCAATAACAGGGCTCACATCGAGACCCAGTACTTC
CDR3: CASSNNRAHIETQYF

size: .
D: TRBD1
V: TRBV5-1
J: TRBJ2-5
DNA: TGCGCCAGCAGCCCTGGGACAGGTACCCAAGAGACCCAGTACTTC
CDR3: CASSPGTGTQETQYF

size: .
D: TRBD1
V: TRBV5-4
J: TRBJ1-2
DNA: TGTGCCAGCAGAGGGGGCGGGGGGGACTATGGCTACACCTTC
CDR3: CASRGGGGDYGYTF

size: .
D: TRBD1
V: TRBV28
J: TRBJ1-2
DNA: TGTGCCAGCAGTTCCCCCGGGACAGGCTACCCCTTC
CDR3: CASSSPGTGYPF

size: .
D: TRBD1
V: TRBV7-3
J: TRBJ2-7
DNA: TGTGCCAGCAGCGCCTCAGGGGGCTACGAGCAGTACTTC
CDR3: CASSASGGYEQYF

size: .
D: .
V: TRBV21-1
J: TRBJ1-2
DNA: TGTGCCAGCAGCCTTACAGGGGGCTGGAGCTATGGCTACACCTTC
CDR3: CASSLTGGWSYGYTF

size: once
D: TRBD1
V: TRBV2
J: TRBJ1-2
DNA: TGTGCCAGCACCATCCGGGACAGGGGCTTAGCTAACTATGGCTACACCTTC
CDR3: CASTIRDRGLANYGYTF

size: .
D: .
V: TRBV29-1
J: TRBJ2-7
DNA: TGCAGCGTTGGTCCTCGGGCTAGCGAATTGTACGAGCAGTACTTC
CDR3: CSVGPRASELYEQYF

size: .
D: TRBD2
V: TRBV7-6
J: TRBJ2-5
DNA: TGTGCCAGCAGCTTAAGCGGTAGCGGGACCCAGACCCAGTACTTC
CDR3: CASSLSGSGTQTQYF

size: .
D: TRBD2
V: TRBV9
J: TRBJ2-3
DNA: TGTGCCAGCAGCGGGGCGGCTCGCGGGAGGCGGGGAGATACGCAGTATTTT
CDR3: CASSGAARGRRGDTQYF

size: .
D: .
V: TRBV25-1
J: TRBJ1-1
DNA: TGTGCCAGCAGTGCTCGACGGGGTGAAGCTTTCTTT
CDR3: CASSARRGEAFF

size: .
D: .
V: TRBV7-6
J: TRBJ1-2
DNA: TGTGCCAGCAGCCCCGGGGGGGGAGGAGGCTACACCTTC
CDR3: CASSPGGGGGYTF